This T cell receptor beta chain was observed in a study of blood T cell repertoires in COVID-19. Study background: The United States, Italy and Spain provided the acute and convalescent COVID-19 samples.

Researchers sorted participants into cohorts using their self-reported clinical history. Cohort 3 donors were reported recovered after two negative PCRs, clearance, or symptom resolution. Trimming took off 0 bases at V and 7 bases at J, with 13 bases between the two ends. Per the germline V gene, CDR1 is GTSNPN and CDR2 is SVGIG (reference sequence). The CDR3 has 13 residues. The assay was immunoSEQ multiplex PCR, and TCRdb's table has in-frame clones only and misses some. The sample has approximately 470,000 clones, about 85% seen once. The rearrangement links TRBV30 to TRBJ2-7, with D possibly being TRBD2 (6 bases). This clonotype was sampled from a woman aged 18-29 years who had recovered from COVID-19. The source material was PBMCs or T cells enriched from blood (not recorded which). CDR3 in DNA: TGTGCCTGGAGTGTGCGGAGGGTGGGGGAGCAGTACTTC. This codes for CAWSVRRVGEQYF.